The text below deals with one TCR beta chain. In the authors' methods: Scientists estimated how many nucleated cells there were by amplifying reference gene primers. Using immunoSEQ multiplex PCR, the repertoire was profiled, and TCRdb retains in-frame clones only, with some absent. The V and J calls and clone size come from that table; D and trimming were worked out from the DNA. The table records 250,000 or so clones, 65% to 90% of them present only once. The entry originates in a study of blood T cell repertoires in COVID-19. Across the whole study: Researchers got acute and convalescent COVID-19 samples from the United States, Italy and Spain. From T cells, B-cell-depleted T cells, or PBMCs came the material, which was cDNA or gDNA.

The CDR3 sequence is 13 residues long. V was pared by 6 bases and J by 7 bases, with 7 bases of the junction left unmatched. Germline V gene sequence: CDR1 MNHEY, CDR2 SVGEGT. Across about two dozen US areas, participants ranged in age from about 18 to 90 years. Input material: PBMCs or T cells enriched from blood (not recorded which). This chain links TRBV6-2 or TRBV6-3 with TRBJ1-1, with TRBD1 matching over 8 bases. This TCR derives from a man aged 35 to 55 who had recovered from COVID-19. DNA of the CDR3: TGTGCCAGCAGCTCGACAGGGGTAGGTGAAGCTTTCTTT. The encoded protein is CASSSTGVGEAFF.